One and the same sample provided the 15 T cell receptor beta chains below, sequenced in a study of T cell responses to AZD1222 COVID-19 vaccine. Repertoires were generated with immunoSEQ multiplex PCR, while TCRdb's copy carries only in-frame clones and drops some. This sample has 75,000 to 90,000 clones; less than 95% occur once, and the top ten carry 25% to 30%. This material consisted of peripheral blood, taken 28 days after the second AZD1222 dose. The receptors here all came from an adult who received the AZD1222 COVID-19 vaccine.

The chain joins TRBV2 to TRBJ2-7, with 9 positions matching TRBD1. The CDR3 length is 13 residues. J was trimmed by 7 bases and V by 6 bases; bases with no gene match: 7. The V gene's germline CDR1 is SNHLY and CDR2 FYNNEI. CDR3 region: CASSTGTGREQYF. CDR3 in DNA: TGTGCCAGCAGCACCGGGACAGGGAGAGAGCAGTACTTC.

The chain couples TRBV6-4 to TRBJ2-3; no reliable D call. Germline V CDR1 and CDR2: MRHNA, SNTAGT. This CDR3 comprises 13 residues. V lost 4 bases, J lost 2 bases, and 7 bases lay in between. The CDR3 region has the DNA TGTGCCAGCAGTGGTTCAATCACAGATACGCAGTATTTT. This translates into CASSGSITDTQYF.

The sample holds a few counts of this clone. The CDR3 is CASSPSGTFNTGELFF. As DNA, the CDR3 is TGTGCCAGCAGCCCTTCCGGGACATTCAACACCGGGGAGCTGTTTTTT. V usage is TRBV11-2 and J usage is TRBJ2-2, with a weak D call TRBD1 (6 bases). Germline loops: CDR1 SGHAT, CDR2 FQNNGV. V dropped 5 bases and J dropped 2 bases, with 15 bases sitting between them. The CDR3 spans 16 residues.

The chain links TRBV19 to TRBJ2-2, with 9 bases matching TRBD1. J gave up 5 bases and V 5 bases, and 6 bases lay outside the gene matches. Germline lookup yields CDR1 LNHDA and CDR2 SQIVND (reference sequence). This CDR3 contains 15 residues. CDR3 region: CASSRRDRVTGELFF. The CDR3 nucleotides read TGTGCCAGTAGTCGGAGGGACAGGGTTACCGGGGAGCTGTTTTTT.

This chain joins TRBV28 and TRBJ2-5, with D possibly matching TRBD2 (5 bases). Germline CDR1 reads MDHEN; CDR2 reads SYDVKM. Trimming removed 6 bases at V and 5 bases at J, with 22 bases between. CDR3 length equals 16 residues. The CDR3 loop reads CASSPGGSSVGETQYF. DNA for the CDR3: TGTGCCAGCAGCCCCGGCGGGTCGTCGGTAGGTGAGACCCAGTACTTC.

CDR3 nucleotide sequence: TGTGCCAGCAGCCAGAGGGGGGAGCCCTCCGAGCAGTACTTC. This gives the protein CASSQRGEPSEQYF. The rearrangement joins TRBV6-2 or TRBV6-3 to TRBJ2-7; D possibly matches TRBD1 or TRBD2 (6 bases each). V lost 6 bases to trimming and J lost 6 bases, with 18 bases between them. The CDR3 loop spans 14 amino acids. Looked up from germline, CDR1 is MNHEY and CDR2 is SVGEGT.

This chain joins TRBV6-5 and TRBJ2-7, with 8 bases identical to TRBD1. Losses at the gene ends were 4 bases for V and 1 base for J; bases not matched to a gene: 3. This CDR3 is built from 14 residues. Looked up from germline, CDR1 is MNHEY and CDR2 is SVGAGI. CDR3 sequence (DNA): TGTGCCAGCAGTTTAAACAGGGGGTCCTACGAGCAGTACTTC. Residues: CASSLNRGSYEQYF.

CDR3 nucleotides: TGTGCCAGCAGAGGGGACAGGGAGAGGGCTGGGGCCAACGTCCTGACTTTC. Translation: CASRGDRERAGANVLTF. This rearrangement joins TRBV28 to TRBJ2-6, with 9 bases identical to TRBD1. This CDR3 has 17 residues. In germline, CDR1 is MDHEN, CDR2 SYDVKM. The V segment lost 6 bases and the J segment 2 bases; nucleotides outside the gene matches: 8.

The CDR3 sequence is CASSRIGEKLFF. Here the CDR3 DNA reads TGTGCCAGCTCACGTATCGGCGAAAAACTGTTTTTT. The chain is built from TRBV18 and TRBJ1-4; D not certain. From germline, CDR1 is KGHSH and CDR2 LQKENI. CDR3 length equals 12 residues. Trimming pared 4 bases from V and 8 bases from J, leaving 8 bases between.

V and J are TRBV2 and TRBJ2-1, with 13 bases that match TRBD2. The CDR3 sequence is 15 residues long. Germline CDR1 SNHLY, CDR2 FYNNEI. Trimming at V came to 8 bases and at J to 7 bases, leaving 8 bases not matched to a gene. CDR3 in amino acids: CASGRGTSGTNEQFF. The CDR3, as DNA: TGTGCCAGCGGGAGGGGGACTAGCGGGACGAATGAGCAGTTCTTC.

A single count supports this clone. CDR3 DNA: TGTGCCAGCAGCGTAGCCCCCTCAGCCTACAATGAGCAGTTCTTC. Protein: CASSVAPSAYNEQFF. The J gene is TRBJ2-1, the V gene TRBV9; D remains ambiguous. Per germline, CDR1 SGDLS and CDR2 YYNGEE. V was cut by 0 bases and J by 2 bases, with 9 bases left in between. The CDR3 spans 15 residues.

The chain is built from TRBV7-9 and TRBJ2-3; D remains ambiguous. Germline values: CDR1 SEHNR, CDR2 FQNEAQ (reference sequence). The ends were cut back, 2 bases at V and 4 bases at J, with 7 bases in the middle. There are 13 residues in the CDR3. DNA of the CDR3: TGTGCCAGCAGCTTATTTAGGGCAGATACGCAGTATTTT. Translation: CASSLFRADTQYF.

This chain connects TRBV29-1 to TRBJ2-7, with D tentatively TRBD1 (5 bases). V shed 3 bases and J shed 1 base, with 7 bases lying between them. The germline gives CDR1 SQVTM, CDR2 ANQGSEA. CDR3 length: 12 amino acids. CDR3 in amino acids: CSVETESYEQYF. The CDR3 DNA reads TGCAGCGTTGAGACAGAGTCCTACGAGCAGTACTTC.

Notes on this clone: Other DNA sequences in the same sample also yield this CDR3. The chain has TRBV9 and TRBJ2-1, with 7 nucleotides matching TRBD2. The CDR3 length is 13 residues. Germline V gives CDR1 SGDLS, CDR2 YYNGEE. Trimming removed 0 bases from V and 7 bases from J; junction bases left unmatched: 1. CDR3 coding DNA: TGTGCCAGCAGCGTAGCCGGGGGGAATGAGCAGTTCTTC. This codes for CASSVAGGNEQFF.

The chain couples TRBV6-5 to TRBJ1-1; D gene ambiguous. V was trimmed by 7 bases and J by 1 base, leaving 10 bases between them. The CDR3 has 13 residues. Germline CDR1 and CDR2: MNHEY and SVGAGI. The CDR3 reads CASTQRENTEAFF. DNA of the CDR3: TGTGCCAGCACCCAAAGGGAGAACACTGAAGCTTTCTTT.